Listed below are T cell receptor beta chains from one sample, sequenced in a study of cytomegalovirus exposure and HLA in healthy donors. Sequencing was performed with immunoSEQ multiplex PCR; in TCRdb, only in-frame clones are kept and a portion is missing. This table holds over 100,000 clones, roughly 89% found once. Source material: PBMCs. Receptor source: a woman in her late teens or twenties in good health and CMV-seronegative. Both conserved end residues are part of each CDR3. Fields, in order: clone size, J gene, V gene, D gene, CDR3 protein, CDR3 DNA. A D gene is named only where the DNA matches it firmly. Clone size is given for some rows only: seen once, a few or many times, or a class if the clone is expanded.

abundance: -; j_gene: TRBJ2-5; v_gene: TRBV6-6; d_gene: TRBD1; CDR3aa: CASRFGQEETQYF; CDR3nt: TGTGCCAGCAGGTTCGGACAGGAAGAGACCCAGTACTTC
abundance: -; j_gene: TRBJ2-1; v_gene: TRBV9; d_gene: -; CDR3aa: CASSASFGQSSYNEQFF; CDR3nt: TGTGCCAGCAGCGCCTCTTTCGGACAGAGCTCCTACAATGAGCAGTTCTTC
abundance: -; j_gene: TRBJ1-1; v_gene: TRBV10-3; d_gene: -; CDR3aa: CAIRDWEGAGTEAFF; CDR3nt: TGTGCCATCAGGGATTGGGAGGGTGCGGGCACTGAAGCTTTCTTT
abundance: once; j_gene: TRBJ2-3; v_gene: TRBV7-3; d_gene: -; CDR3aa: CASSLSSDTQYF; CDR3nt: TGTGCCAGCAGCTTATCCTCAGATACGCAGTATTTT
abundance: -; j_gene: TRBJ1-2; v_gene: TRBV7-3; d_gene: -; CDR3aa: CASSLTGREANYGYTF; CDR3nt: TGTGCCAGCAGCTTAACAGGGCGGGAAGCTAACTATGGCTACACCTTC
abundance: -; j_gene: TRBJ1-2; v_gene: TRBV18; d_gene: -; CDR3aa: CASSPDIRYGYTF; CDR3nt: TGTGCCAGCTCACCGGACATACGCTATGGCTACACCTTC
abundance: -; j_gene: TRBJ2-3; v_gene: TRBV19; d_gene: TRBD1; CDR3aa: CASPGQGKDTQYF; CDR3nt: TGTGCCAGTCCGGGACAGGGGAAAGATACGCAGTATTTT
abundance: -; j_gene: TRBJ1-1; v_gene: TRBV2; d_gene: -; CDR3aa: CASGLVHSSPAEAFF; CDR3nt: TGTGCCAGCGGTCTGGTTCACAGCTCCCCCGCTGAAGCTTTCTTT
abundance: -; j_gene: TRBJ1-1; v_gene: TRBV5-1; d_gene: -; CDR3aa: CASSPGVRDTEAFF; CDR3nt: TGCGCCAGCAGCCCGGGAGTCAGAGACACTGAAGCTTTCTTT
abundance: once; j_gene: TRBJ1-2; v_gene: TRBV2; d_gene: TRBD1; CDR3aa: CAVEAGQGAYGYTF; CDR3nt: TGTGCCGTAGAAGCCGGACAGGGAGCCTATGGCTACACCTTC
abundance: -; j_gene: TRBJ1-5; v_gene: TRBV2; d_gene: TRBD1; CDR3aa: CASTVAGDRGNQPQHF; CDR3nt: TGTGCCAGCACCGTCGCCGGGGACAGGGGAAATCAGCCCCAGCATTTT
abundance: -; j_gene: TRBJ2-7; v_gene: TRBV6-1; d_gene: -; CDR3aa: CASSERGSEQYF; CDR3nt: TGTGCCAGCAGTGAGAGGGGGTCCGAGCAGTACTTC
abundance: -; j_gene: TRBJ2-7; v_gene: TRBV14; d_gene: -; CDR3aa: CASSPIGVGEQYF; CDR3nt: TGTGCCAGCAGCCCAATAGGGGTCGGCGAGCAGTACTTC
abundance: few; j_gene: TRBJ1-2; v_gene: TRBV6-1; d_gene: -; CDR3aa: CASSEGGDGYTF; CDR3nt: TGTGCCAGCAGTGAAGGGGGCGATGGCTACACCTTC
abundance: -; j_gene: TRBJ2-7; v_gene: TRBV5-1; d_gene: TRBD1; CDR3aa: CASSWGQEKGSYEQYF; CDR3nt: TGCGCCAGCAGCTGGGGACAGGAAAAGGGATCCTACGAGCAGTACTTC
abundance: -; j_gene: TRBJ2-7; v_gene: TRBV7-8; d_gene: -; CDR3aa: CASSLLQAHEQYF; CDR3nt: TGTGCCAGCAGCCTCCTACAGGCTCACGAGCAGTACTTC
abundance: many; j_gene: TRBJ1-2; v_gene: TRBV4-1; d_gene: TRBD1; CDR3aa: CASSQDLGRDRGRGYTF; CDR3nt: TGCGCCAGCAGCCAAGATCTTGGTCGGGACAGGGGTCGTGGCTACACCTTC
abundance: -; j_gene: TRBJ2-2; v_gene: TRBV7-6; d_gene: -; CDR3aa: CASSLANGGELFF; CDR3nt: TGTGCCAGCAGCTTAGCAAACGGCGGGGAGCTGTTTTTT
abundance: -; j_gene: TRBJ1-6; v_gene: TRBV11-3; d_gene: -; CDR3aa: CASSPGDSPLHF; CDR3nt: TGTGCCAGCAGCCCCGGGGATTCACCCCTCCACTTT
abundance: -; j_gene: TRBJ2-1; v_gene: TRBV9; d_gene: TRBD2; CDR3aa: CASSVGLAGITNEQFF; CDR3nt: TGTGCCAGCAGCGTCGGACTAGCGGGGATTACGAATGAGCAGTTCTTC
abundance: -; j_gene: TRBJ1-1; v_gene: TRBV18; d_gene: TRBD1; CDR3aa: CASRSGQGAAEAFF; CDR3nt: TGTGCCAGCCGTTCGGGGCAGGGGGCTGCCGAAGCTTTCTTT